These 15 T cell receptor beta chains share one sample of origin, sequenced in a study of T cells after yellow fever vaccination. TCRdb itself ran the 5' RACE reads through MiXCR, one entry per CDR3 protein. This sample yields 500,000 to 650,000 distinct CDR3 sequences, of which 12% are seen a single time; 15% belongs to the top ten. Sample: PBMCs, taken on the day of the yellow fever booster vaccination. The receptors here all came from a young man who received the YFV17D yellow fever vaccine.

In this sample, this clonotype turned up a few times. The J gene is TRBJ1-2, the V gene TRBV4-2; no reliable D call. The CDR3 is made up of 14 amino acids. Germline V gives CDR1 LGHNA, CDR2 YNFKEQ. Deletions cut 1 base from V and 0 bases from J, with 6 bases between. The CDR3 spells CASSQVTANYGYTF. The CDR3, as DNA: TGTGCCAGCAGCCAAGTTACTGCTAACTATGGCTACACCTTC.

This clonotype turned up a few times. The gene calls are TRBV6-2 or TRBV6-3 and TRBJ2-5; 11 positions match TRBD2. This CDR3 has 15 residues. Trimming removed 2 bases from V and 7 bases from J; junction bases left unmatched: 6. Germline values: CDR1 MNHEY, CDR2 SVGEGT. CDR3 amino acids: CASSYIAGGPVTQYF. CDR3 nucleotide sequence: TGTGCCAGCAGTTACATAGCGGGAGGGCCTGTGACCCAGTACTTC.

This clonotype appeared many times. The genes are TRBV16 and TRBJ2-1; a weak D match, TRBD2 (6 bases). The CDR3 consists of 12 residues. Trimming cost V 2 bases and J 13 bases, with 12 bases left between them. The germline CDR1 and CDR2 sequences are KGHSY and FQNENV. The CDR3 sequence: CASSQGGSNQFF. CDR3 DNA sequence: TGTGCCAGCAGCCAAGGGGGGAGTAACCAGTTCTTC.

The gene calls are TRBV6-5 and TRBJ2-2, with no clear D. This CDR3 region has 15 residues. With 2 bases removed from V and 3 bases from J, the gap between germline ends came to 10 bases. Germline V gene sequence: CDR1 MNHEY, CDR2 SVGAGI. In DNA form, the CDR3 reads TGTGCCAGCAGTTACGTCGACCAATACACCGGGGAGCTGTTTTTT. This gives the protein CASSYVDQYTGELFF.

CDR3 amino acids: CAISDPLAGSETQYF. The CDR3 DNA follows: TGTGCCATCAGTGACCCACTAGCGGGAAGTGAGACCCAGTACTTC. The rearrangement joins TRBV10-3 to TRBJ2-5; 10 nucleotides match TRBD2. Germline trimming cut 3 bases from V and 5 bases from J; bases unmatched to any gene: 6. Germline assignment: CDR1 ENHRY and CDR2 SYGVKD. CDR3 length: 15 amino acids.

This clonotype occurred once. The chain employs TRBV7-2 and TRBJ2-5; D may be TRBD1 (5 bases). Germline V gene data show CDR1 as SGHTA and CDR2 as FQGNSA. The CDR3 runs 16 residues. Between the trimmed V and J ends, which lost 4 bases and 5 bases, there was a span of 20 bases. This CDR3 is CASSYNGQGVGETQYF. In DNA form, the CDR3 reads TGTGCCAGCAGCTACAACGGCCAAGGGGTCGGGGAGACCCAGTACTTC.

This clonotype was picked up a small number of times. This sequence joins TRBV5-1 and TRBJ2-1; D may be TRBD2 (6 bases). V was cut by 4 bases and J by 3 bases, with 14 bases left in between. The CDR3 is made up of 15 amino acids. Germline assignment: CDR1 SGHRS and CDR2 YFSETQ. The CDR3: CASSALGGDYNEQFF. Here the CDR3 DNA reads TGCGCCAGCAGCGCTTTGGGCGGGGACTACAATGAGCAGTTCTTC.

The table lists this clonotype with a few counts. This sequence joins TRBV5-1 and TRBJ1-1; D unclear. There are 15 residues in the CDR3. V was cut by 5 bases and J by 6 bases, with 20 bases left in between. Germline lookup yields CDR1 SGHRS and CDR2 YFSETQ. The CDR3 DNA follows: TGCGCCAGCAGTCCCACAAAGGACCAGTCCGCTGAAGCTTTCTTT. Protein sequence: CASSPTKDQSAEAFF.

This chain uses TRBV5-4 with TRBJ1-1; D perhaps matches TRBD1 (5 bases). CDR3 length: 13 amino acids. V was clipped by 4 bases and J by 5 bases, with 12 bases between them. Germline V gene lookup returns CDR1 SGHNT and CDR2 YYREEE (reference sequence). Here the CDR3 reads CASSKQEGTEAFF. CDR3 coding DNA: TGTGCCAGCAGCAAACAGGAGGGGACTGAAGCTTTCTTT. Looking up the rest from reference TRBV5-4 and TRBJ1-1 gives the full variable domain: ETGVTQSPTHLIKTRGQQVTLRCSSQSGHNTVSWYQQALGQGPQFIFQYYREEENGRGNFPPRFSGLQFPNYSSELNVNALELDDSALYLCASSKQEGTEAFFGQGTRLTVV.

DNA for the CDR3: TGTGCCGCTAGGGGGATTGATGAAAAACTGTTTTTT. Translation: CAARGIDEKLFF. The chain joins TRBV19 to TRBJ1-4; a weak D match, TRBD1 (6 bases). Trimming took off 11 bases at V and 6 bases at J, with 13 bases between the two ends. Germline V gives CDR1 LNHDA, CDR2 SQIVND (reference sequence). The CDR3 covers 12 residues.

The table lists this clonotype with a few counts. V usage is TRBV20-1 and J usage is TRBJ2-1; D might be TRBD2 (8 bases). The CDR3 contains 16 residues. The ends were cut back, 1 base at V and 10 bases at J, with 23 bases in the middle. Germline loops: CDR1 DFQATT, CDR2 SNEGSKA (reference sequence). CDR3 residues: CSARVAGQGGLGEQFF. In nucleotides, the CDR3 is TGCAGTGCTAGAGTAGCGGGGCAGGGGGGTTTGGGCGAGCAGTTCTTC.

In this sample, this clonotype turned up a few times. J is TRBJ1-6 and V is TRBV5-1, with TRBD1 identical over 7 bases. This CDR3 comprises 14 residues. Germline CDR1 reads SGHRS; CDR2 reads YFSETQ. The ends lost 3 bases at V and 8 bases at J; junction bases unmatched: 5. DNA for the CDR3: TGCGCCAGCAGCTGGCAGGGGGAAGATTCACCCCTCCACTTT. It translates to CASSWQGEDSPLHF.

In this sample, this clonotype turned up a few times. This chain uses TRBV4-3 with TRBJ2-5; TRBD1 is a possible D gene (7 bases). The CDR3 sequence is 15 residues long. Trimming removed 0 bases from V and 5 bases from J, with 13 bases in between. Germline V gene lookup returns CDR1 LGHNA and CDR2 YSLEER. CDR3 region: CASSQEVAGGETQYF. CDR3 in DNA: TGCGCCAGCAGCCAAGAGGTAGCAGGGGGGGAGACCCAGTACTTC.

This clonotype was observed a few times. The V call is TRBV27, the J call TRBJ2-1; 13 bases map to TRBD2. Germline V gene data show CDR1 as MNHEY and CDR2 as SMNVEV (reference sequence). The CDR3 sequence is 17 residues long. The V and J ends lost 5 bases and 5 bases, in that order; junction bases with no gene match: 9. The chain's CDR3 is CASSPQGLAGLHNEQFF. The CDR3 bases are TGTGCCAGCAGTCCCCAGGGACTAGCGGGGCTTCACAATGAGCAGTTCTTC.

The rearrangement uses TRBV5-1 and TRBJ1-1, with 9 bases identical to TRBD1. Germline trimming cut 4 bases from V and 7 bases from J; bases unmatched to any gene: 11. The CDR3 has 15 amino acids. CDR1 is SGHRS, CDR2 YFSETQ, per germline. This CDR3 reads CASSNPPGTGSEAFF. The CDR3 DNA follows: TGCGCCAGCAGCAATCCTCCCGGGACAGGGAGTGAAGCTTTCTTT. The entire variable domain, with the rest obtained from reference TRBV5-1 and TRBJ1-1, is as follows: KAGVTQTPRYLIKTRGQQVTLSCSPISGHRSVSWYQQTPGQGLQFLFEYFSETQRNKGNFPGRFSGRQFSNSRSEMNVSTLELGDSALYLCASSNPPGTGSEAFFGQGTRLTVV.